Below, one T cell receptor (beta chain) is given with its context. This specimen comes from a study of OX40 agonist ivuxolimab in advanced cancers. Here immunoSEQ multiplex PCR was the method, and the copy in TCRdb shows in-frame clones only, minus some. Of fewer than 40,000 clones listed, approximately 86% were seen once; the top ten hold 31%. Germline V gene lookup returns CDR1 LNHNV and CDR2 YYDKDF (reference sequence). V lost 3 bases to trimming and J lost 6 bases; unmatched junction nucleotides: 13. This CDR3 is 16 amino acids long. V gene TRBV15 combines with J gene TRBJ2-7; 8 bases are a match to TRBD1. The receptor's source is an adult with an advanced solid tumor such as melanoma, head and neck, liver or kidney cancer. The sample consisted of CD4+ or CD8+ T cells sorted from blood, taken in a trial of the OX40 agonist ivuxolimab. The chain's CDR3 is CATSRIPRDRSGEQYF. Written as DNA, the CDR3 is TGTGCCACCAGCAGGATACCCCGGGACAGGTCGGGCGAGCAGTACTTC. The full variable domain, with the rest looked up from reference TRBV15 and TRBJ2-7, is DAMVIQNPRYQVTQFGKPVTLSCSQTLNHNVMYWYQQKSSQAPKLLFHYYDKDFNNEADTPDNFQSRRPNTSFCFLDIRSPGLGDTAMYLCATSRIPRDRSGEQYFGPGTRLTVT.